This T cell receptor beta chain emerged from a study of human T cells and chemical hapten exposure. This clonotype has a handful of counts. Time point in this sample: pre-sensitization, week 0. Sample treatment: therapeutic diphenylcyclopropenone sensitization with weekly scalp DPC. TCRdb called the RACE reads again in MiXCR, with one record for every CDR3 protein. There are around 350,000 distinct CDR3 sequences in the sample; 4.5% to 7% occur only once, and over 6.5% lies in the top ten. The starting material was whole blood, obtained in connection with sensitization to the hapten diphenylcyclopropenone (DPC). The receptor comes from a woman aged 18-29 years with alopecia areata. Some clones in this sample may be carry-over from other donors' samples.

As DNA, the CDR3 is TGTGCCAGCTCATCAGGGGCCCTCTTGGGCTATGGCTACACCTTC. Protein sequence: CASSSGALLGYGYTF. The rearrangement uses TRBV18 and TRBJ1-2, with a tentative D call TRBD1 (6 bases). The CDR3 contains 15 residues. The germline CDR1 and CDR2 sequences are KGHSH and LQKENI. Trimming left V 5 bases short and J 4 bases short, with 17 bases between.